The table lists the clone carrying this T cell receptor (beta chain) with many counts. CDR1 and CDR2 (germline): LGHDT, YNNKEL (reference sequence). V dropped 4 bases and J dropped 8; count of bases not matched to a gene: 6. The CDR3 covers 15 residues. This sample is drawn from a study of Graves' ophthalmopathy and Graves' hyperthyroidism. Beta-chain TCR CDR3 regions were amplified from RNA transcripts. An initial RT-PCR round employing HTBI primers preceded a second-round multiplex PCR. TCRdb recomputed calls from the multiplex PCR reads with MiXCR, one row per CDR3 protein. Of about 220,000 distinct CDR3 sequences detected, roughly 21% appear once; the ten largest clones hold around 45%.

The sequencing input was peripheral blood. The sequence came from a woman between 45 and 60 years old with Graves' ophthalmopathy. The J gene is TRBJ1-6, the V gene TRBV3-1; 9 bases are a match to TRBD1. The CDR3 DNA reads TGTGCCAGCAGCCTCCGGACAGGGGTGGATTCACCCCTCCACTTT. Amino acid sequence: CASSLRTGVDSPLHF.